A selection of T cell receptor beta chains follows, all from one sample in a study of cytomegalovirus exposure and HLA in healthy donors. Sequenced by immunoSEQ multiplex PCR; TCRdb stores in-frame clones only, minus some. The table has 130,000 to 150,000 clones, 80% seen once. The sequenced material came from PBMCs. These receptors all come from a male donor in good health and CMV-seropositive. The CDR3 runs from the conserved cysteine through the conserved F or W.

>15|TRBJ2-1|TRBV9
CASSASSGGRDEQFF
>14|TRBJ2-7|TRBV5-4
CASSPDRGFYEQYF
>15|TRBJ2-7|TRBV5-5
CASSVGLAGDYEQYF
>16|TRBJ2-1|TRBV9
CASSAKQGYSGNEQFF
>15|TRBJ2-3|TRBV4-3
CASSQWDSGTDTQYF
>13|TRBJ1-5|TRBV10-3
CAISGGGDQPQHF
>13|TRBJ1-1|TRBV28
CASTGWGNTEAFF
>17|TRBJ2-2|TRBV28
CASSPNSQDRAVGELFF
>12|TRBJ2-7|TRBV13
CASSYRDREEYF
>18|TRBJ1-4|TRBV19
CASSPLGQFPATNEKLFF
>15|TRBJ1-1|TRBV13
CASSLSRALNTEAFF
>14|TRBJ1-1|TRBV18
CASSPRQWNTEAFF
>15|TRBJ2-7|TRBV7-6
CASSTAVELPYEQYF
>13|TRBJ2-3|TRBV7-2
CASSSRGTDTQYF
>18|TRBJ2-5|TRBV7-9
CASSNLRSRLSSQETQYF
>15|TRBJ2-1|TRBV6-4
CASSDSLGGGNEQFF
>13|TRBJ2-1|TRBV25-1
CASTGIRGSEQFF
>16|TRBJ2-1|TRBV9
CASSSDLRFFSNEQFF
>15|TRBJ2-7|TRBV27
CASSFATGAAYEQYF
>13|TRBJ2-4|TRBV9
CASSPSGVHIQYF
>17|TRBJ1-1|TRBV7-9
CASSLARATDKTTEAFF
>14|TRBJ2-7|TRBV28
CASETGTSIYEQYF